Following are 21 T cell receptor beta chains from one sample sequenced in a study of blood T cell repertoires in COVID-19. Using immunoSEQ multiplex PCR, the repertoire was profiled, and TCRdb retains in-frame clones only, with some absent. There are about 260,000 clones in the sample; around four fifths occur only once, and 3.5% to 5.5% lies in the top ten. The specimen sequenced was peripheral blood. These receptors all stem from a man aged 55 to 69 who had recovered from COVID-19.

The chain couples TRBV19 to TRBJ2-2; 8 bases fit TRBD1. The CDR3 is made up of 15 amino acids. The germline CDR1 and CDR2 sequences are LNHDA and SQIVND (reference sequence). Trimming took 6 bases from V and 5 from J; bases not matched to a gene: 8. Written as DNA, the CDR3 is TGTGCCAGTAGGGACAGGGCGGATCAGACCGGGGAGCTGTTTTTT. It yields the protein CASRDRADQTGELFF.

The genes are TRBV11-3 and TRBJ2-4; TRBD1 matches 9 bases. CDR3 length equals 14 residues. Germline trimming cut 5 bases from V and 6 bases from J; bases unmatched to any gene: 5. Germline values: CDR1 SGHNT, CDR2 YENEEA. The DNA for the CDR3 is TGTGCCAGCAGCCCGGACAGGGGTAGAAACATTCAGTACTTC. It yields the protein CASSPDRGRNIQYF.

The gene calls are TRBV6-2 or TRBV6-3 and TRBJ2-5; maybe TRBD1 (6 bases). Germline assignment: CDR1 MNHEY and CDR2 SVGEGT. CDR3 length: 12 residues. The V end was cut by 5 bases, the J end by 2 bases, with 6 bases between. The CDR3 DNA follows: TGTGCCAGCAGTCAGGGGCAAGAGACCCAGTACTTC. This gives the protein CASSQGQETQYF.

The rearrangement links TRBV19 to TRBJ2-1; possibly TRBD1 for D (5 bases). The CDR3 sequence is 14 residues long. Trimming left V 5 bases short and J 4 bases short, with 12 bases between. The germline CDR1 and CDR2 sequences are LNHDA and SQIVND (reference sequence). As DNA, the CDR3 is TGTGCCAGTAGTCCTCGACCAGGGTACAATGAGCAGTTCTTC. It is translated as CASSPRPGYNEQFF.

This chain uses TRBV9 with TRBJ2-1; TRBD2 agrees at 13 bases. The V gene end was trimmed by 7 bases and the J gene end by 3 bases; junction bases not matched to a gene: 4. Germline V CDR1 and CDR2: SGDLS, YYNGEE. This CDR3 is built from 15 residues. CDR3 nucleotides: TGTGCCAGCTCAGGGACTAGCGGGAACTACAATGAGCAGTTCTTC. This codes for CASSGTSGNYNEQFF.

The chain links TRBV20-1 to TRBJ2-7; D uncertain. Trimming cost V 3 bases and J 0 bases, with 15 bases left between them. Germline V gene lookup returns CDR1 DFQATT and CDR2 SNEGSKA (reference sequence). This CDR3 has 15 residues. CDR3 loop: CSASKARSGSYEQYF. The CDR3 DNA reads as TGCAGTGCTAGTAAGGCCCGGTCGGGCTCCTACGAGCAGTACTTC.

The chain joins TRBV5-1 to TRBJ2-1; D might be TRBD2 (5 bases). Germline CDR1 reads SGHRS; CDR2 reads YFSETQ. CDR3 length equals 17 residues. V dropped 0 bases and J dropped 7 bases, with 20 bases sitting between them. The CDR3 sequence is CASSLDWAESRRNEQFF. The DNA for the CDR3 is TGCGCCAGCAGCTTGGATTGGGCAGAAAGTCGGAGGAATGAGCAGTTCTTC.

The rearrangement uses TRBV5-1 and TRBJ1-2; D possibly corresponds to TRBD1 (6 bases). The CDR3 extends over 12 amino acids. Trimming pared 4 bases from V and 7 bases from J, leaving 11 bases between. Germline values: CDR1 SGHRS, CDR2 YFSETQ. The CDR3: CASSQQGSGYTF. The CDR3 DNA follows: TGCGCCAGCAGCCAACAGGGATCTGGCTACACCTTC.

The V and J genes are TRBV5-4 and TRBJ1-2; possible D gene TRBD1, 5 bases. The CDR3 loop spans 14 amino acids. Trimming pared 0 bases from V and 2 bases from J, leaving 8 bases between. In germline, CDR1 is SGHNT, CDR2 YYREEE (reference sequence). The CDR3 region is CASSLGGANYGYTF. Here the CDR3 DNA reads TGTGCCAGCAGCTTGGGCGGGGCAAACTATGGCTACACCTTC.

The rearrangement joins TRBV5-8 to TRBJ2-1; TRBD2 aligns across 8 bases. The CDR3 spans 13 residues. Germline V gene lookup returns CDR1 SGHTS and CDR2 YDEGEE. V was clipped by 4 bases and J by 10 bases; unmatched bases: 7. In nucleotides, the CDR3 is TGTGCCAGCAGCCCGGGAGGGCCAGGGGAGCAGTTCTTC. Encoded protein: CASSPGGPGEQFF.

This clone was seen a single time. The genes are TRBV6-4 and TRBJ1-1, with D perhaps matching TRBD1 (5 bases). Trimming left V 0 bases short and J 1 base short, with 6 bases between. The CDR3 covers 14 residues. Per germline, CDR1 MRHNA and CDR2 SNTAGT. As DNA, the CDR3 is TGTGCCAGCAGTGACTCACAGGCGAACACTGAAGCTTTCTTT. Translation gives CASSDSQANTEAFF.

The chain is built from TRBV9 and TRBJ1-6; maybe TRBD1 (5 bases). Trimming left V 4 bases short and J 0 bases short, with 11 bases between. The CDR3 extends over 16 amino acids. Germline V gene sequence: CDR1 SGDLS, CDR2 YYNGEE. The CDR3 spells CASSPQTASYNSPLHF. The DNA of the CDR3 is TGTGCCAGCAGCCCCCAGACAGCCTCCTATAATTCACCCCTCCACTTT.

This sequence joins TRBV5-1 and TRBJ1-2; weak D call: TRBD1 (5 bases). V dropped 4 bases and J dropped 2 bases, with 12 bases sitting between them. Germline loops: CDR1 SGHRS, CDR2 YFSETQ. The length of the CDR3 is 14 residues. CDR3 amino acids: CASSPGDSNYGYTF. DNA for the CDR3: TGCGCCAGCAGCCCGGGAGACAGCAACTATGGCTACACCTTC.

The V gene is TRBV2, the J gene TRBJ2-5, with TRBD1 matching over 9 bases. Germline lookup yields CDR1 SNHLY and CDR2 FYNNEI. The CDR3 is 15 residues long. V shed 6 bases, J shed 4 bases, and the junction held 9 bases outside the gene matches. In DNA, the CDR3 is TGTGCCAGCAGCGTGGGACAGGGCTCTCTAGAGACCCAGTACTTC. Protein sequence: CASSVGQGSLETQYF.

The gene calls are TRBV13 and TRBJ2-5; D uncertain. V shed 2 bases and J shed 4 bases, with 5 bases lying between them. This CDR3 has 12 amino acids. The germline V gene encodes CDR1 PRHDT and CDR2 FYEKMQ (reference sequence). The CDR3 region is CASSLLRETQYF. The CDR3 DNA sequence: TGTGCCAGCAGCTTATTGAGAGAGACCCAGTACTTC.

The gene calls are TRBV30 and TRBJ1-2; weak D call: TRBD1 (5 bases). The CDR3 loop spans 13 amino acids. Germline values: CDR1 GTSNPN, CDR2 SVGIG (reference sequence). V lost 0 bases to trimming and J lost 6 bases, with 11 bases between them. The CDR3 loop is CAWSVRTGDGYTF. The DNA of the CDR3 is TGTGCCTGGAGTGTACGCACAGGAGATGGCTACACCTTC.

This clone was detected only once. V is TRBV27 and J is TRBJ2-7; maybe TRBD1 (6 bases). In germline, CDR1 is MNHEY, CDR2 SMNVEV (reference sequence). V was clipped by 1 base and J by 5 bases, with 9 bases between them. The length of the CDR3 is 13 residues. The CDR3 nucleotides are TGTGCCAGCAGTTTATTTAGGGGGAACGAGCAGTACTTC. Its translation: CASSLFRGNEQYF.

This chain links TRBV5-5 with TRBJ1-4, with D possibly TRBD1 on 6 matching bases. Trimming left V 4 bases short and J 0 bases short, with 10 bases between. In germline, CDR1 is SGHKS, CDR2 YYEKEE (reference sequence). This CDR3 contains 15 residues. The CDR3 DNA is TGTGCCAGCAGCACAGGGAGTGCAACTAATGAAAAACTGTTTTTT. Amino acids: CASSTGSATNEKLFF.

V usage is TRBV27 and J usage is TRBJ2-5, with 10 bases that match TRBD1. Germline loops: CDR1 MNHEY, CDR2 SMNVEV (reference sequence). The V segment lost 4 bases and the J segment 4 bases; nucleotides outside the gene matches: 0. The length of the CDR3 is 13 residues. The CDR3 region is CASSWTGGETQYF. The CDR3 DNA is TGTGCCAGCAGTTGGACAGGGGGAGAGACCCAGTACTTC.

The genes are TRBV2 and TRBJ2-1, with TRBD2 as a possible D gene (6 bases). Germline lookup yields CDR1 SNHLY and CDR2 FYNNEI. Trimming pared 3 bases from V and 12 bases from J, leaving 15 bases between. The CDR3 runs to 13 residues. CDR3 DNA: TGTGCCAGCAGTGAGGAGGGGAAATCGACGCAGTTCTTC. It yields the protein CASSEEGKSTQFF.

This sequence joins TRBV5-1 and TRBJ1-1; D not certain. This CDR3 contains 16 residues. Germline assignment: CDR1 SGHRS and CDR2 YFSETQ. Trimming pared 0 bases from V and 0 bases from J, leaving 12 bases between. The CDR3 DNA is TGCGCCAGCAGCTTGGCCCCGGGAGAGGTGAACACTGAAGCTTTCTTT. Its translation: CASSLAPGEVNTEAFF.